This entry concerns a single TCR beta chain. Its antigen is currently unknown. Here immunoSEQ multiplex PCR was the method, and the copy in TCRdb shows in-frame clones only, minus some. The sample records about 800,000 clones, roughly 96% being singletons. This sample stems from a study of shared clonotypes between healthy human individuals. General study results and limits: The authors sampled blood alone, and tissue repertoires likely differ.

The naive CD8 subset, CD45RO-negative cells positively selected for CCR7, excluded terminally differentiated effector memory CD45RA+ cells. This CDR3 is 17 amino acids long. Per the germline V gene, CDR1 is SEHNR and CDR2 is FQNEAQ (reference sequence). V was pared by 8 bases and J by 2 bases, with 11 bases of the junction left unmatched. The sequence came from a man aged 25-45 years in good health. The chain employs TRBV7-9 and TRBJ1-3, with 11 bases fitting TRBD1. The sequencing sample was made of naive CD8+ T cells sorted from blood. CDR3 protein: CASPPRTGGLTGNTIYF. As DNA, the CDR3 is TGTGCCAGCCCACCTCGGACAGGGGGCCTTACTGGAAACACCATATATTTT.